The entry that follows covers one TCR beta chain sequence. Its specificity is not known. PCR employed 60 Vbeta and 13 Jbeta primers. Assay used: immunoSEQ multiplex PCR; TCRdb lists only in-frame clones, some missing. The sample holds approximately 110,000 clones, around 80% seen once. The data were obtained in a study of cytomegalovirus exposure and HLA in healthy donors. The CDR3 length is 15 residues. V was clipped by 0 bases and J by 0 bases; unmatched bases: 3. Germline V lookup: CDR1 SGDLS, CDR2 YYNGEE. Points from the study as a whole: Immune exposure information comprised only CMV serostatus. A cluster of highly shared sequence variants was likely a sequencing artifact.

This TCR was sampled from a young man in good health and CMV-seronegative. This chain connects TRBV9 to TRBJ2-7; 7 nucleotides match TRBD2. Sequenced sample: PBMCs. DNA of the CDR3: TGTGCCAGCAGCGTAGCCGCTAGCGGCTCCTACGAGCAGTACTTC. It is translated as CASSVAASGSYEQYF.